A selection of T cell receptor beta chains follows, all from one sample in a study of T-cell memory formation after mild COVID-19. TCRdb recomputed calls from the 5' RACE reads with MiXCR, one row per CDR3 protein. The table shows about 320,000 distinct CDR3 sequences, with around 15% occurring only once. The sequenced sample was PBMCs or a T cell subset sorted from them (not recorded which). These receptors were taken from a man younger than 30 who had mild COVID-19 (a few samples of this study predate the infection). Cell type and time point are not known. CDR3s include the opening cysteine and the closing phenylalanine or tryptophan. The D gene is left open where the match is weak. The listing skips clone size in some rows; elsewhere it reads once, few, many or a size class.

-,TRBV19,TRBJ2-1,-,CASSIKGGTNNEQFF,TGTGCCAGTAGTATTAAGGGGGGGACAAACAATGAGCAGTTCTTC
-,TRBV6-2/TRBV6-3,TRBJ1-1,-,CASRPNRATEAFF,TGTGCCAGCAGACCCAACAGGGCCACTGAAGCTTTCTTT
few,TRBV30,TRBJ2-2,-,CACRFGPNTGELFF,TGTGCCTGTCGGTTTGGCCCTAACACCGGGGAGCTGTTTTTT
many,TRBV25-1,TRBJ2-3,-,CASSVPDTQYF,TGTGCCAGCAGTGTTCCAGATACGCAGTATTTT
-,TRBV5-1,TRBJ2-7,-,CASRGSWDYEQYF,TGCGCCAGCAGGGGGAGTTGGGACTACGAGCAGTACTTC
-,TRBV12-3/TRBV12-4,TRBJ1-4,-,CASSLNPGKLFF,TGTGCCAGCAGCCTTAATCCTGGAAAACTGTTTTTT
-,TRBV12-3/TRBV12-4,TRBJ1-1,-,CASKDVGTGGREAFF,TGTGCCAGCAAAGACGTTGGGACCGGTGGGCGGGAAGCTTTCTTT
-,TRBV20-1,TRBJ1-5,-,CSAHAADQPQHF,TGCAGTGCCCACGCTGCTGATCAGCCCCAGCATTTT
-,TRBV20-1,TRBJ2-5,-,CSARDLPQGGQETQYF,TGCAGTGCTAGAGATCTTCCCCAGGGCGGTCAAGAGACCCAGTACTTC
few,TRBV5-1,TRBJ2-2,-,CASSLFTANTGELFF,TGCGCCAGCAGTCTTTTTACAGCGAACACCGGGGAGCTGTTTTTT
-,TRBV25-1,TRBJ2-5,TRBD2,CASSWRSGETQYF,TGTGCCAGCAGTTGGCGTAGCGGGGAGACCCAGTACTTC
few,TRBV7-9,TRBJ1-3,-,CASSARTAGNTIYF,TGTGCCAGCAGCGCGAGGACGGCTGGAAACACCATATATTTT
few,TRBV6-5,TRBJ1-2,TRBD1,CASSYVGTEAYGYTF,TGTGCCAGCAGTTACGTTGGGACAGAAGCTTATGGCTACACCTTC
-,TRBV9,TRBJ2-3,-,CASSVSPFRDTQYF,TGTGCCAGCAGCGTATCCCCATTTCGAGATACGCAGTATTTT
many,TRBV5-4,TRBJ2-1,-,CASSFGGSGEQFF,TGTGCCAGCAGCTTCGGTGGAAGCGGTGAGCAGTTCTTC
many,TRBV5-1,TRBJ2-7,-,CASSLVQGPAYEQYF,TGCGCCAGCAGCTTGGTCCAGGGCCCAGCCTACGAGCAGTACTTC
few,TRBV19,TRBJ2-1,TRBD1,CASSTRTGLGNEQFF,TGTGCCAGTAGTACCCGGACAGGGCTGGGGAATGAGCAGTTCTTC
few,TRBV4-3,TRBJ2-4,TRBD2,CASSQDYLRERLAGWKNIQYF,TGCGCCAGCAGCCAAGACTACCTTCGGGAGCGACTAGCGGGGTGGAAAAACATTCAGTACTTC
-,TRBV6-6,TRBJ1-3,-,CASGLDSADTIYF,TGTGCCAGCGGTTTGGATTCAGCGGACACCATATATTTT
few,TRBV12-3/TRBV12-4,TRBJ2-2,TRBD2,CASTSPYGEGTGELFF,TGTGCCAGCACCTCCCCCTACGGGGAGGGCACCGGGGAGCTGTTTTTT
-,TRBV7-3,TRBJ2-3,-,CASSYRSDTTDTQYF,TGTGCCAGCAGCTACAGGTCGGACACCACAGATACGCAGTATTTT
many,TRBV7-2,TRBJ2-1,-,CASSSPGAPYNEQFF,TGTGCCAGCAGCTCCCCGGGGGCCCCCTACAATGAGCAGTTCTTC
many,TRBV6-5,TRBJ1-5,-,CASSLSAGRDQPQHF,TGTGCCAGCAGCCTCTCGGCAGGGAGGGACCAGCCCCAGCATTTT
-,TRBV12-3/TRBV12-4,TRBJ1-1,-,CASRKGLAFF,TGTGCCAGCAGAAAGGGGTTGGCTTTCTTT
-,TRBV5-1,TRBJ1-4,-,CASSLVWPRNEKLFF,TGCGCCAGCAGCTTGGTATGGCCTCGGAATGAAAAACTGTTTTTT
-,TRBV28,TRBJ1-5,-,CASSYRQENQPQHF,TGTGCCAGCAGTTATAGACAGGAAAATCAGCCCCAGCATTTT
-,TRBV25-1,TRBJ1-4,-,CASSPGRRDGKLFF,TGTGCCAGCAGTCCCGGACGGAGGGATGGGAAACTGTTTTTT
many,TRBV7-6,TRBJ2-5,TRBD1,CASNHIRDRGYRETQYF,TGTGCCAGCAACCACATCCGGGACAGAGGATACAGGGAGACCCAGTACTTC
-,TRBV7-2,TRBJ2-7,-,CASSISGYEQYF,TGTGCCAGCAGCATCTCGGGCTACGAGCAGTACTTC
-,TRBV20-1,TRBJ2-3,-,CSADRTDTQYF,TGCAGTGCTGATCGGACAGATACGCAGTATTTT
few,TRBV9,TRBJ2-3,-,CASSVVPGTSTDTQYF,TGTGCCAGCAGCGTAGTTCCCGGGACTAGCACAGATACGCAGTATTTT
-,TRBV7-2,TRBJ2-7,-,CASTTGNSYEQYF,TGTGCCAGCACGACAGGCAACTCCTACGAGCAGTACTTC
many,TRBV5-1,TRBJ2-3,TRBD1,CASSHGTGTDTQYF,TGCGCCAGCAGCCACGGGACAGGCACAGATACGCAGTATTTT
-,TRBV5-6,TRBJ2-7,-,CASSLAARGIDEQYF,TGTGCCAGCAGCTTGGCGGCCAGGGGAATTGACGAGCAGTACTTC
few,TRBV7-2,TRBJ1-5,-,CASSPSGPGQPQHF,TGTGCCAGCAGCCCGAGTGGGCCGGGGCAGCCCCAGCATTTT
-,TRBV30,TRBJ2-1,TRBD2,CAWAKRGGNEQFF,TGTGCCTGGGCGAAGCGGGGGGGCAATGAGCAGTTCTTC
few,TRBV6-2/TRBV6-3,TRBJ2-5,-,CASSYFSVRGGRQETQYF,TGTGCCAGCAGTTACTTTTCGGTGAGGGGGGGCCGTCAAGAGACCCAGTACTTC